Listed below are T cell receptor beta chains from one sample, sequenced in a study of response to subunit inactivated influenza vaccine. TCRdb independently ran MiXCR on the RT-PCR reads; one entry per CDR3 protein. Counted here are approximately 500,000 distinct CDR3 sequences, around 13% occurring once; the ten biggest clones make up around 13%. The sequencing here drew on PBMCs from blood, taken more than 35 days after vaccination. Receptor source: a man aged 45-65 years who received an inactivated influenza vaccine. The CDR3 runs from the conserved cysteine through the conserved F or W. D genes are given only for firm matches.

cdr3_aa j_call v_call d_call
CARSPNQSGGPRGNEQFF TRBJ2-1 TRBV2 .
CAWSGGTGYKQYF TRBJ2-7 TRBV30 .
CAITPTGRGSNEQFF TRBJ2-1 TRBV10-3 .
CASSGTGGLYEQYF TRBJ2-7 TRBV18 TRBD1
CASSGRDRLYEQYF TRBJ2-7 TRBV11-1 TRBD1
CATSRVKGSRSYNEQFF TRBJ2-1 TRBV15 .
CASSFGQAYEQYF TRBJ2-7 TRBV5-1 .
CASSDGRAIYEQYF TRBJ2-7 TRBV6-1 TRBD2
CASRPRPNTEAFF TRBJ1-1 TRBV12-3/TRBV12-4 .
CASSEVVRGVTQYF TRBJ2-3 TRBV2 .
CASSSIRDRVSTPAFF TRBJ1-1 TRBV11-2 TRBD1
CASSLSGTVQFF TRBJ2-1 TRBV7-9 TRBD2
CASSLMGSVGTEAFF TRBJ1-1 TRBV5-1 .
CASSQGLAGVFGGELFF TRBJ2-2 TRBV4-3 TRBD2
CSARKGHTYGYTF TRBJ1-2 TRBV20-1 .
CASSSLGLAGVVGNIQYF TRBJ2-4 TRBV12-3/TRBV12-4 TRBD2
CSVGQGNTEAFF TRBJ1-1 TRBV29-1 TRBD1
CASSTNLGSYEQYF TRBJ2-7 TRBV6-2/TRBV6-3 .
CSAFRRRGGGWGEQFF TRBJ2-1 TRBV20-1 TRBD2
CASSMGQGLAETQYF TRBJ2-5 TRBV12-3/TRBV12-4 TRBD1
CASSLAPAISTDTQYF TRBJ2-3 TRBV5-5 .
CASSADRAAKTQYF TRBJ2-5 TRBV2 TRBD1
CASSQDRATYNEQFF TRBJ2-1 TRBV4-3 .
CASSSYPNQPQHF TRBJ1-5 TRBV5-6 .
CASSSQPGLAGFEQYF TRBJ2-7 TRBV6-5 TRBD2